These T cell receptor beta chains were read from a single sample in a study of tumor-infiltrating lymphocytes in localized non-small cell lung cancer. TCRdb's copy holds only in-frame clones and misses some; the assay was immunoSEQ multiplex PCR. The sample has some 15,000 clones; 70% to 75% are singletons. The sample was lung tumor tissue. The source is a human donor with non-small cell lung cancer. The conserved cysteine and the conserved F or W are not part of the CDR3 here. Fields, in order: J gene, V gene, CDR3 protein.

TRBJ2-5,TRBV11-2,ASSLTGAPRTQY
TRBJ2-7,TRBV9,ASSVPQGPPYEQY
TRBJ2-7,TRBV9,ASSVAEYGGRDTYEQY
TRBJ1-1,TRBV29-1,SVIPDRFEAF
TRBJ2-7,TRBV27,ASSLNRELNRN
TRBJ2-7,TRBV4-1,ASSQVGLAGGYEQY
TRBJ2-7,TRBV6-5,ASSYSNTQPYEQY
TRBJ2-5,TRBV10-3,AISDTKRGLQETQY
TRBJ2-7,TRBV11-2,ASSSGQVSYEQY
TRBJ2-5,TRBV13,ASSLARGYQETQY
TRBJ1-4,TRBV19,ASSPGQGRNEKLF
TRBJ2-3,TRBV20-1,SARRSDTQY
TRBJ1-1,TRBV11-3,ASRHKVEAF
TRBJ2-3,TRBV5-3,ARSLSAGSTDTQY
TRBJ2-2,TRBV6-6,ASRKGADTGELF
TRBJ2-3,TRBV29-1,SVETSRGGTQY
TRBJ1-3,TRBV5-6,ASSLVEGSAGNTIY
TRBJ2-5,TRBV2,ASSEGASVKKTQY
TRBJ2-7,TRBV10-3,AITPDSYEQY
TRBJ1-3,TRBV28,ASSPSQGSSGNTIY
TRBJ2-5,TRBV5-1,ASSLTGGPGETQY
TRBJ2-7,TRBV5-1,ASSLQAWSYEQY
TRBJ2-2,TRBV19,ASKRGPTGELF
TRBJ1-5,TRBV5-4,ASSLSGGNQPQH
TRBJ2-1,TRBV2,ASMGQGRNEQF
TRBJ2-1,TRBV19,ASSLVPGQGGHEQF
TRBJ1-3,TRBV2,ASSERDKVSGNTIY
TRBJ1-5,TRBV2,ATKGQSNQPQH
TRBJ1-1,TRBV7-8,ASSRSDTEAF
TRBJ1-2,TRBV2,ASSEGRGLYGYT
TRBJ1-1,TRBV30,AWRNYRGTNEAF
TRBJ1-3,TRBV29-1,SARDRVSGNTIY
TRBJ2-1,TRBV5-1,ASSRTSESSYNEQF
TRBJ2-2,TRBV7-7,ASSQTDMTGELF
TRBJ2-1,TRBV2,ASSDGLGLAGEGYYNEQF
TRBJ1-5,TRBV6-1,ASVRGADGPQH
TRBJ2-1,TRBV7-2,ASSSTLNEQF
TRBJ2-7,TRBV5-4,ASSFAGAQSSYEQY
TRBJ1-2,TRBV4-1,ASSQDRTDRNYYGYT
TRBJ2-3,TRBV20-1,SASHTGQY
TRBJ2-3,TRBV7-2,ASSLRVSGGLYSRDTQY
TRBJ2-3,TRBV28,ASSLGRDTQY
TRBJ2-3,TRBV30,AWSESGDTQY
TRBJ2-3,TRBV10-3,AISDGFSTDTQY
TRBJ1-6,TRBV14,ASSQAGGYRSPLH